Detailed here is one TCR beta chain. What it binds is unknown. Its ends do not fully match the called genes, so a read error is possible. CDR3 size: 15 residues. Germline CDR1 is SGHDT and CDR2 is YYEEEE. Semiquantitative ARM-PCR amplified T cell receptor alpha and beta CDR3 regions from mRNA. Exponential amplification used communal superprimers after tagged nested gene-specific primers in ARM-PCR. Nested primers were removed by exonuclease before the second PCR round. TCRdb fed the multiplex PCR reads into MiXCR, producing one record per CDR3 protein. The data show more than 4,500 distinct CDR3 sequences, around 60% seen once. The data stem from a study of relationships among human T cell subsets. Study-level results: Regulatory and Th2 subsets had few clones over 100 reads, unlike CD8+ cytotoxic cells. Th1, Th2 and regulatory T cells shared many CDR3 sequences.

The CD8+ T cells came from negative anti-CD4 multisort bead selection followed by positive anti-CD8 selection. The clonotype comes from a man aged 40-50 years in good health. The chain carries TRBV5-6 and TRBJ1-1, with TRBD1 as a possible D gene (6 bases). The material sequenced was CD8+ T cells sorted from blood. CDR3: CASSLSERGYTEAFF. The CDR3 coding sequence is TGCGCCAGCAGCTTATCAGAGAGGGGGTACACTGAAGCTTTCTTT.